One sample yielded the 22 T cell receptor beta chains listed below, sequenced in a study of blood T cell repertoires in COVID-19. The repertoire was sequenced with immunoSEQ multiplex PCR; TCRdb's copy has only in-frame clones and lacks some. The data contain about 200,000 clones, roughly 84% of them singletons. The sample was peripheral blood. These receptors were collected from a woman in her 40s who had recovered from COVID-19.

The rearrangement links TRBV5-1 to TRBJ1-1, with 10 bases fitting TRBD1. Trimming removed 1 base from V and 5 bases from J; junction bases left unmatched: 8. CDR1 is SGHRS, CDR2 YFSETQ, per germline. The CDR3 is 16 amino acids. CDR3 residues: CASSLLGTGARTEAFF. CDR3 nucleotides: TGCGCCAGCAGCTTGTTAGGGACAGGGGCGCGTACTGAAGCTTTCTTT.

The chain joins TRBV4-3 to TRBJ2-3; D gene unclear. The germline gives CDR1 LGHNA, CDR2 YSLEER. The length of the CDR3 is 15 residues. V was pared by 1 base and J by 0 bases, with 8 bases between. CDR3 region: CASSQVAFSTDTQYF. The CDR3 nucleotides are TGCGCCAGCAGCCAAGTGGCATTTAGCACAGATACGCAGTATTTT.

This chain links TRBV24-1 with TRBJ2-1, with TRBD1 matching 10 bases. The germline gives CDR1 KGHDR, CDR2 SFDVKD. This CDR3 is built from 18 residues. The V segment lost 2 bases and the J segment 5 bases; nucleotides outside the gene matches: 11. In DNA form, the CDR3 reads TGTGCCACCAGTGATTCCCGGGTGGGACAGGGGTTTGACAATGAGCAGTTCTTC. Encoded protein: CATSDSRVGQGFDNEQFF.

V is TRBV11-2 and J is TRBJ1-5; possibly TRBD1 for D (6 bases). Trimming removed 6 bases at V and 3 bases at J, with 15 bases between. The CDR3 has 15 residues. From germline, CDR1 is SGHAT and CDR2 FQNNGV. CDR3 protein: CASSSGQKNNQPQHF. For the CDR3, the DNA is TGTGCCAGCAGTTCTGGACAGAAAAACAATCAGCCCCAGCATTTT.

The V call is TRBV3-1 (or the pseudogene TRBV3-2), the J call TRBJ1-1; D unresolved. Trimming took off 0 bases at V and 5 bases at J, with 13 bases between the two ends. Germline lookup yields CDR1 LGHDT and CDR2 YNNKEL (reference sequence). This CDR3 contains 15 residues. CDR3 in amino acids: CASSQDLGVGTEAFF. The CDR3 DNA sequence: TGTGCCAGCAGCCAAGATCTCGGGGTGGGGACTGAAGCTTTCTTT.

The rearrangement uses TRBV13 and TRBJ1-1; D ambiguous. CDR3 length: 13 amino acids. Per the germline V gene, CDR1 is PRHDT and CDR2 is FYEKMQ (reference sequence). With 3 bases removed from V and 6 bases from J, the gap between germline ends came to 11 bases. This CDR3 is CASSFGVGPEAFF. Written as DNA, the CDR3 is TGTGCCAGCAGCTTCGGGGTAGGCCCTGAAGCTTTCTTT.

The gene calls are TRBV20-1 and TRBJ2-3, with a weak D call TRBD2 (6 bases). This CDR3 has 17 residues. V was cut by 3 bases and J by 5 bases, with 24 bases left in between. Germline-derived CDR1 and CDR2 are DFQATT and SNEGSKA (reference sequence). This chain's CDR3 is CSASSNPGLPPGDTQYF. The CDR3 region has the DNA TGCAGTGCTAGTTCTAACCCGGGACTGCCGCCGGGAGATACGCAGTATTTT.

The sample holds one count of this clone. This chain links TRBV5-1 with TRBJ1-2, with 11 bases identical to TRBD1. The CDR3 has 15 residues. Per germline, CDR1 SGHRS and CDR2 YFSETQ. Trimming at V came to 0 bases and at J to 4 bases, leaving 2 bases not matched to a gene. CDR3 bases: TGCGCCAGCAGCTTGGAGGGACAGGGGGGCTATGGCTACACCTTC. The encoded protein is CASSLEGQGGYGYTF.

The V gene is TRBV6-6, the J gene TRBJ1-1; D is undetermined. Looked up from germline, CDR1 is MNHNY and CDR2 is SVGAGI (reference sequence). This CDR3 comprises 16 residues. With 2 bases removed from V and 6 bases from J, the gap between germline ends came to 19 bases. Here the CDR3 DNA reads TGTGCCAGCAGTTACGGCGAGACCACAGTTGTCGCTGAAGCTTTCTTT. As protein: CASSYGETTVVAEAFF.

The chain joins TRBV2 to TRBJ1-5; D ambiguous. Per the germline V gene, CDR1 is SNHLY and CDR2 is FYNNEI. V lost 2 bases to trimming and J lost 11 bases, with 7 bases between them. This CDR3 is 11 amino acids long. DNA of the CDR3: TGTGCCAGCAGTGAATTCGGGGCCCAGCATTTT. It specifies CASSEFGAQHF.

The chain is built from TRBV4-3 and TRBJ1-1, with D possibly TRBD1 on 6 matching bases. CDR3 length equals 16 residues. Germline values: CDR1 LGHNA, CDR2 YSLEER. Trimming pared 0 bases from V and 5 bases from J, leaving 16 bases between. For the CDR3, the DNA is TGCGCCAGCAGCCAAGACCCCGCCCAGGGGAAGACTGAAGCTTTCTTT. Protein product: CASSQDPAQGKTEAFF.

The chain links TRBV29-1 to TRBJ2-5, with a possible D match to TRBD2 (6 bases). V was trimmed by 4 bases and J by 2 bases, leaving 11 bases between them. CDR3 length: 13 amino acids. Germline CDR1 reads SQVTM; CDR2 reads ANQGSEA. For the CDR3, the DNA is TGCAGCGTTGGTCGGGGACTTCAAGAGACCCAGTACTTC. It encodes CSVGRGLQETQYF.

The chain joins TRBV3-1 (or the pseudogene TRBV3-2) to TRBJ2-7, with 7 bases aligning to TRBD2. Germline loops: CDR1 LGHDT, CDR2 YNNKEL (reference sequence). J lost 2 bases, V lost 3 bases, and 7 bases had no gene match. The CDR3 length is 15 residues. The CDR3 loop reads CASSQMGGGPYEQYF. DNA of the CDR3: TGTGCCAGCAGCCAGATGGGGGGAGGGCCCTACGAGCAGTACTTC.

This chain links TRBV3-1 (or the pseudogene TRBV3-2) with TRBJ2-1; 9 nucleotides agree with TRBD2. The ends lost 1 base at V and 5 bases at J; junction bases unmatched: 6. The CDR3 is 16 residues long. CDR1 is LGHDT and CDR2 is YNNKEL in the germline V gene (reference sequence). Here the CDR3 reads CASSQGGTSRHNEQFF. The CDR3 region has the DNA TGTGCCAGCAGCCAAGGGGGGACTAGCCGGCACAATGAGCAGTTCTTC.

The chain has TRBV19 and TRBJ2-1; 8 nucleotides align to TRBD2. This CDR3 region has 13 residues. Germline V gene data show CDR1 as LNHDA and CDR2 as SQIVND (reference sequence). Trimming at V came to 5 bases and at J to 7 bases, leaving 4 bases not matched to a gene. The CDR3 coding sequence is TGTGCCAGTAGTGCGGGAGGCTGGAATGAGCAGTTCTTC. Amino acid sequence: CASSAGGWNEQFF.

V and J are TRBV3-1 (or the pseudogene TRBV3-2) and TRBJ2-7; D is undetermined. The CDR3 contains 14 residues. Trimming took 0 bases from V and 5 from J, leaving 11 bases between them. In germline, CDR1 is LGHDT, CDR2 YNNKEL (reference sequence). CDR3 sequence (DNA): TGTGCCAGCAGCCAAGATGTATGGTCTAACGAGCAGTACTTC. Translation: CASSQDVWSNEQYF.

This clone has only one observation. This chain links TRBV4-2 with TRBJ2-1; 8 bases agree with TRBD2. The germline CDR1 and CDR2 sequences are LGHNA and YNFKEQ. The J segment lost 2 bases and the V segment lost 4 bases, leaving 4 bases of the junction unmatched. This CDR3 is built from 15 residues. This CDR3 is CASSPREDAYNEQFF. CDR3 bases: TGTGCCAGCAGCCCGCGGGAGGATGCCTACAATGAGCAGTTCTTC.

Note on this clone: The DNA is omitted, as the CDR3 cannot be located on it reliably, and the CDR3 follows TCRdb's listing. The chain has TRBV6-5 and TRBJ2-7; the DNA was not used to check the table's D call, TRBD1. Germline V gene data show CDR1 as MNHEY and CDR2 as SVGAGI. The CDR3 has 14 amino acids, counting both end residues. The CDR3 loop is CASSSGDRPYEQYF.

This clone was seen once. The rearrangement uses TRBV5-1 and TRBJ1-4; TRBD1 might be the D (5 bases). Germline CDR1 is SGHRS and CDR2 is YFSETQ. Trimming left V 4 bases short and J 7 bases short, with 20 bases between. The CDR3 length is 16 residues. The CDR3 region has the DNA TGCGCCAGCAGCGCGGGGCCGGGAGCGGCGGGTGAAAAACTGTTTTTT. The encoded protein is CASSAGPGAAGEKLFF.

The rearrangement joins TRBV19 to TRBJ2-7, with a tentative D call TRBD2 (6 bases). Trimming cost V 3 bases and J 2 bases, with 20 bases left between them. Germline V gene data show CDR1 as LNHDA and CDR2 as SQIVND (reference sequence). CDR3 length: 17 residues. In nucleotides, the CDR3 is TGTGCCAGTAGTATTGGGCGGGGAGAGCGGACCCCCTACGAGCAGTACTTC. Encoded protein: CASSIGRGERTPYEQYF.

V gene TRBV29-1 combines with J gene TRBJ2-2; D is unclear. This CDR3 is 13 amino acids long. Germline V CDR1 and CDR2: SQVTM, ANQGSEA. V was cut by 7 bases and J by 7 bases, with 16 bases left in between. The DNA of the CDR3 is TGCAGCGCCTCGGCTAGAGCCGGCGGGGAGCTGTTTTTT. Residues: CSASARAGGELFF.

The chain has TRBV30 and TRBJ2-3; 11 nucleotides align to TRBD2. Germline values: CDR1 GTSNPN, CDR2 SVGIG (reference sequence). J was trimmed by 6 bases and V by 7 bases; bases with no gene match: 6. This CDR3 contains 13 residues. CDR3 nucleotides: TGTGCCTTTCTAGCGGGGGGCGGGGATACGCAGTATTTT. This gives the protein CAFLAGGGDTQYF.